This TCR beta chain is from a study of blood T cell repertoires in COVID-19. Across the whole study: Italy, Spain and the United States were the sources of the convalescent and acute COVID-19 samples. From T cells, B-cell-depleted T cells, or PBMCs came the material, which was cDNA or gDNA.

The CDR3 runs to 15 residues. V was pared by 2 bases and J by 7 bases, with 14 bases between. Germline V lookup: CDR1 MNHEY, CDR2 SVGAGI. In the original workflow: The assay estimated nucleated cells by amplifying reference gene primers. The assay was immunoSEQ multiplex PCR, and TCRdb's table has in-frame clones only and misses some. The V and J calls and clone size come from that table; D and trimming were worked out from the DNA. The profile covers 200,000 to 300,000 clones, with 88% appearing a single time and approximately 1.3% taken by the ten largest. The sample comprised peripheral blood. The clonotype comes from a man older than 75 with acute or convalescent COVID-19. The chain is built from TRBV6-5 and TRBJ1-4; a weak D match, TRBD1 (6 bases). Here the CDR3 reads CASSYERGGGEKLFF. Here the CDR3 DNA reads TGTGCCAGCAGTTACGAGAGGGGGGGAGGTGAAAAACTGTTTTTT.